This entry lists 18 T cell receptor beta chains sequenced from one sample in a study of cytomegalovirus exposure and HLA in healthy donors. The PCR used 60 Vbeta and 13 Jbeta primers. TCRdb keeps only in-frame clones here, not all; method: immunoSEQ multiplex PCR. Among about 110,000 clones, about 81% were seen once, and the ten largest hold roughly 2.9%. The sample was PBMCs. These receptors came from a male donor in good health and CMV-seropositive.

The chain carries TRBV28 and TRBJ1-5; D not certain. The CDR3 is 12 amino acids. CDR1 and CDR2 from the germline V gene are MDHEN and SYDVKM. V was pared by 7 bases and J by 4 bases, with 8 bases between. CDR3 DNA: TGTGCCAGCACCTGGGCTAATCAGCCCCAGCATTTT. It specifies CASTWANQPQHF.

The chain carries TRBV7-8 and TRBJ2-7; TRBD1 aligns across 7 bases. Trimming cost V 4 bases and J 2 bases; bases outside gene matches: 8. Germline loops: CDR1 SGHVS, CDR2 FQNEAQ. The CDR3 is 15 residues long. CDR3 amino acids: CASSWGTGATYEQYF. The CDR3 DNA follows: TGTGCCAGCAGCTGGGGAACAGGGGCCACCTACGAGCAGTACTTC.

This chain joins TRBV2 and TRBJ2-3; D might be TRBD1 (5 bases). The V end was cut by 8 bases, the J end by 5 bases, with 14 bases between. The germline gives CDR1 SNHLY, CDR2 FYNNEI. The CDR3 runs 13 residues. The CDR3 sequence: CASLILRVDTQYF. For the CDR3, the DNA is TGTGCCAGCCTAATCCTCAGGGTAGATACGCAGTATTTT. Using reference TRBV2 and TRBJ2-3 for the parts outside the CDR3, the full variable domain is EPEVTQTPSHQVTQMGQEVILRCVPISNHLYFYWYRQILGQKVEFLVSFYNNEISEKSEIFDDQFSVERPDGSNFTLKIRSTKLEDSAMYFCASLILRVDTQYFGPGTRLTVL.

This clone was seen once. The chain is built from TRBV7-9 and TRBJ2-1; 8 bases match TRBD2. This CDR3 has 17 amino acids. With V trimmed by 3 bases and J by 0 bases, 7 bases remained unmatched. The germline gives CDR1 SEHNR, CDR2 FQNEAQ (reference sequence). CDR3 amino acids: CASSLRLSGSSYNEQFF. The DNA for the CDR3 is TGTGCCAGCAGCTTGAGGCTAAGCGGGAGCTCCTACAATGAGCAGTTCTTC.

This clone was recorded once. V gene TRBV18 combines with J gene TRBJ2-7, with D maybe TRBD2 (6 bases). Germline loops: CDR1 KGHSH, CDR2 LQKENI. Trimming removed 0 bases at V and 2 bases at J, with 14 bases between. The CDR3 loop spans 16 amino acids. The CDR3 sequence is CASSPPGSLAPYEQYF. The DNA for the CDR3 is TGTGCCAGCTCACCACCGGGGTCGCTAGCGCCCTACGAGCAGTACTTC.

The genes are TRBV29-1 and TRBJ2-2, with 9 bases matching TRBD2. Trimming at V came to 7 bases and at J to 5 bases, leaving 11 bases not matched to a gene. The V gene's germline CDR1 is SQVTM and CDR2 ANQGSEA. CDR3 length equals 15 residues. CDR3 protein: CSGSGGPDVTGELFF. The CDR3 nucleotides are TGCAGCGGGAGCGGGGGGCCTGATGTGACCGGGGAGCTGTTTTTT.

The CDR3 is CASSSPEGLSTDTQYF. The CDR3 coding sequence is TGTGCCAGCAGCTCCCCCGAGGGTCTTAGCACAGATACGCAGTATTTT. J is TRBJ2-3 and V is TRBV7-8, with D possibly TRBD2 on 5 matching bases. This CDR3 is built from 16 residues. Trimming cost V 4 bases and J 0 bases, with 14 bases left between them. The germline gives CDR1 SGHVS, CDR2 FQNEAQ.

The rearrangement joins TRBV30 to TRBJ2-1; maybe TRBD1 (6 bases). From germline, CDR1 is GTSNPN and CDR2 SVGIG (reference sequence). V lost 5 bases and J 0 bases, leaving 17 bases between the germline ends. This CDR3 has 16 amino acids. CDR3: CAWSFRGLSSYNEQFF. The CDR3 DNA follows: TGTGCCTGGTCCTTCAGGGGCTTAAGCTCCTACAATGAGCAGTTCTTC. Based on the CDR3 plus reference TRBV30 and TRBJ2-1, the full variable domain is SQTIHQWPATLVQPVGSPLSLECTVEGTSNPNLYWYRQAAGRGLQLLFYSVGIGQISSEVPQNLSASRPQDRQFILSSKKLLLSDSGFYLCAWSFRGLSSYNEQFFGPGTRLTVL.

CDR3 DNA: TGTGCCAGCACTTCTAGCAATCAGCCCCAGCATTTT. It codes for CASTSSNQPQHF. The chain combines TRBV28 with TRBJ1-5; D gene unclear. Trimming stripped 7 bases from V and 0 bases from J, with 4 bases between. The CDR3 consists of 12 residues. The germline CDR1 and CDR2 sequences are MDHEN and SYDVKM.

The chain has TRBV2 and TRBJ1-5, with a weak D call TRBD1 (6 bases). The germline V and J ends were trimmed by 4 bases and 0 bases, with 10 bases remaining between them. CDR1 and CDR2 (germline): SNHLY, FYNNEI. The CDR3 consists of 15 residues. In DNA, the CDR3 is TGTGCCAGCAGTGGGTACAGGGCTAGCAATCAGCCCCAGCATTTT. Residues: CASSGYRASNQPQHF.

This chain joins TRBV6-4 and TRBJ2-7; perhaps TRBD1 as D (7 bases). CDR1 and CDR2 from the germline V gene are MRHNA and SNTAGT. This CDR3 comprises 16 residues. Trimming left V 0 bases short and J 5 bases short, with 17 bases between. The CDR3 is CASSDSWGRGVNEQYF. The CDR3 coding sequence is TGTGCCAGCAGTGACTCGTGGGGCAGGGGGGTTAACGAGCAGTACTTC.

The CDR3 is CSVGQAYGYTF. The CDR3 DNA reads as TGCAGTGTGGGACAGGCATATGGCTACACCTTC. The V gene is TRBV20-1, the J gene TRBJ1-2; TRBD1 aligns across 8 bases. Germline V gene sequence: CDR1 DFQATT, CDR2 SNEGSKA (reference sequence). There are 11 residues in the CDR3. The V gene end was trimmed by 7 bases and the J gene end by 5 bases; junction bases not matched to a gene: 3.

The chain is built from TRBV9 and TRBJ1-6, with D unresolved. The CDR3 loop spans 15 amino acids. Deletions cut 0 bases from V and 6 bases from J, with 10 bases between. Germline-derived CDR1 and CDR2 are SGDLS and YYNGEE. The CDR3: CASSVDGLINSPLHF. The CDR3, as DNA: TGTGCCAGCAGCGTAGACGGACTGATTAATTCACCCCTCCACTTT.

DNA of the CDR3: TGTGCCAGCACCACCAAGGGACAGACTAATGAAAAACTGTTTTTT. Translation gives CASTTKGQTNEKLFF. V is TRBV7-6 and J is TRBJ1-4; 7 bases are shared with TRBD1. Germline assignment: CDR1 SGHVS and CDR2 FNYEAQ. With 7 bases clipped from V and 2 bases from J, the junction kept 7 bases outside the gene matches. CDR3 size: 15 residues.

The chain recombines TRBV5-4 with TRBJ2-1, with 10 positions matching TRBD2. CDR3 length equals 14 residues. Germline V gene sequence: CDR1 SGHNT, CDR2 YYREEE (reference sequence). With V trimmed by 4 bases and J by 8 bases, 6 bases remained unmatched. The CDR3 loop reads CASSTGLATDEQFF. For the CDR3, the DNA is TGTGCCAGCAGCACGGGACTAGCGACCGATGAGCAGTTCTTC.

Only one count was recorded for this clone. J is TRBJ1-1 and V is TRBV5-1; unclear D gene. Germline lookup yields CDR1 SGHRS and CDR2 YFSETQ. The CDR3 contains 13 residues. V gave up 1 base and J gave up 4 bases, with 8 bases separating them. CDR3 in amino acids: CASSLTEGTEAFF. CDR3 nucleotide sequence: TGCGCCAGCAGCTTGACCGAGGGCACTGAAGCTTTCTTT. The full variable domain, in which reference TRBV5-1 and TRBJ1-1 provide the parts outside the CDR3, is KAGVTQTPRYLIKTRGQQVTLSCSPISGHRSVSWYQQTPGQGLQFLFEYFSETQRNKGNFPGRFSGRQFSNSRSEMNVSTLELGDSALYLCASSLTEGTEAFFGQGTRLTVV.

This chain links TRBV7-2 with TRBJ2-5; 9 bases match TRBD2. Germline assignment: CDR1 SGHTA and CDR2 FQGNSA. Trimming cost V 1 base and J 5 bases; bases outside gene matches: 14. The CDR3 is made up of 18 amino acids. CDR3 residues: CASSLGFGGGGAGETQYF. CDR3 coding DNA: TGTGCCAGCAGCTTAGGCTTTGGTGGCGGGGGGGCCGGGGAGACCCAGTACTTC.

This chain connects TRBV30 to TRBJ1-3; 9 nucleotides agree with TRBD1. Germline assignment: CDR1 GTSNPN and CDR2 SVGIG (reference sequence). V lost 8 bases, J lost 3 bases, and 5 bases stayed unmatched. The CDR3 runs to 13 residues. CDR3: CAADRGYGNTIYF. CDR3 nucleotide sequence: TGTGCCGCCGACAGGGGGTATGGAAACACCATATATTTT. Full variable domain (missing parts from reference TRBV30 and TRBJ1-3): SQTIHQWPATLVQPVGSPLSLECTVEGTSNPNLYWYRQAAGRGLQLLFYSVGIGQISSEVPQNLSASRPQDRQFILSSKKLLLSDSGFYLCAADRGYGNTIYFGEGSWLTVV.